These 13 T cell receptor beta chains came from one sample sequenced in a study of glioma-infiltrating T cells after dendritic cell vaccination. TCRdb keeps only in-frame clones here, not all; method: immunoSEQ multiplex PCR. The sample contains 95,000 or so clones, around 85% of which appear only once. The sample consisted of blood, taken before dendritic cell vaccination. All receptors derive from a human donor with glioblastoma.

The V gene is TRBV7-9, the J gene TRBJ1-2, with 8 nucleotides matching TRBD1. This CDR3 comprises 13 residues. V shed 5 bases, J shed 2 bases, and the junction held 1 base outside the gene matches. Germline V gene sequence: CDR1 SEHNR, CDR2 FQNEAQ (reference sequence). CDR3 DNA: TGTGCCAGCAGCGGACAGGGAAACTATGGCTACACCTTC. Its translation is CASSGQGNYGYTF.

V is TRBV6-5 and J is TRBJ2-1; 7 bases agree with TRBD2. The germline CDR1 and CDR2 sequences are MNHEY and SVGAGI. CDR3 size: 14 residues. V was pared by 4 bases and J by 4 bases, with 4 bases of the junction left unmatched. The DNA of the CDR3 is TGTGCCAGCAGTTTTGGGCGGGGGTACAATGAGCAGTTCTTC. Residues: CASSFGRGYNEQFF.

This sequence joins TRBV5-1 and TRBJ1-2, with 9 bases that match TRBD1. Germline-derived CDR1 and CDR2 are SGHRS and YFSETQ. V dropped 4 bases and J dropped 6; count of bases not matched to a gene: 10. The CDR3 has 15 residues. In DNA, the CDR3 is TGCGCCAGCAGCAGCAGGGACAGGGAAAGGGATGGCTACACCTTC. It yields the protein CASSSRDRERDGYTF.

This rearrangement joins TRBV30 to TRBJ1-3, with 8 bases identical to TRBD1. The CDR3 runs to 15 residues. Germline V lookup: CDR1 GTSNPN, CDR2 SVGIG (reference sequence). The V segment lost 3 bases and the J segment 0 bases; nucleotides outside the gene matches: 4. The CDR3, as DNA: TGTGCCTGGAGGACCACAGGGGGCTCTGGAAACACCATATATTTT. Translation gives CAWRTTGGSGNTIYF.

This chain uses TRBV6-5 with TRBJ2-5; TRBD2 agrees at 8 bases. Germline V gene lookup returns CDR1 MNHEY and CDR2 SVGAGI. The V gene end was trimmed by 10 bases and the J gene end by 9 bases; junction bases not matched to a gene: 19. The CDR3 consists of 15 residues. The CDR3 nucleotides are TGTGCCACCCTCCAAGGCGGGGGGCCCGTCGGGGCCCAGTACTTC. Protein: CATLQGGGPVGAQYF.

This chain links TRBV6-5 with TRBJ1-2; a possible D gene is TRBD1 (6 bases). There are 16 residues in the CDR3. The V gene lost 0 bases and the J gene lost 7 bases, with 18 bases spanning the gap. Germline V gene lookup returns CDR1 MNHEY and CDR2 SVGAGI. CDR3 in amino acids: CASSYSRTADQGGYTF. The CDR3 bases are TGTGCCAGCAGTTACTCGAGGACAGCGGATCAAGGTGGCTACACCTTC.

The CDR3 reads CASSQGSSGANNEQFF. The CDR3 DNA is TGTGCCAGCAGCCAGGGCTCTAGCGGGGCGAACAATGAGCAGTTCTTC. This chain connects TRBV4-2 to TRBJ2-1, with 9 bases identical to TRBD2. V lost 3 bases and J lost 5; bases outside the gene matches: 8. Germline lookup yields CDR1 LGHNA and CDR2 YNFKEQ. The CDR3 is 16 amino acids.

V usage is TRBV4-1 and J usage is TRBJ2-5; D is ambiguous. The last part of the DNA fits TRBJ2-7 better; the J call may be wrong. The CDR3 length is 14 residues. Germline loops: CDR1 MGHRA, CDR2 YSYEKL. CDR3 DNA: TGCGCCAGCAGCCAAGAGACGCCGGACTACGAGCAGTACTTC. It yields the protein CASSQETPDYEQYF.

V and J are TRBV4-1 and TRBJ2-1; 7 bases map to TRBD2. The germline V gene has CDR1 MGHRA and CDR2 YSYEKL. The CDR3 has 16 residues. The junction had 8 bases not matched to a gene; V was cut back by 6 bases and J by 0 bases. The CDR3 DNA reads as TGCGCCAGCAGTTTCGGGCGGGAGAGCTCCTACAATGAGCAGTTCTTC. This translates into CASSFGRESSYNEQFF.

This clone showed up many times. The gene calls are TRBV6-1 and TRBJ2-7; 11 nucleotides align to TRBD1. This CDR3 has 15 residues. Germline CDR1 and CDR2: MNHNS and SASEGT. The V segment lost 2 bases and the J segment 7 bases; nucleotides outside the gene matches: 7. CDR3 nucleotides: TGTGCCAGCAGTGAACACCGGGACAGGGGGAAAGAGCAGTACTTC. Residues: CASSEHRDRGKEQYF.

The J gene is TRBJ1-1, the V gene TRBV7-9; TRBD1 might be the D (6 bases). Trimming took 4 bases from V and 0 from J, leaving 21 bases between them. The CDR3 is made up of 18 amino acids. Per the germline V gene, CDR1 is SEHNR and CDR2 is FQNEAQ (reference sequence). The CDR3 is CASSSRTVVQGMNTEAFF. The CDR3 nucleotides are TGTGCCAGCAGCTCGAGGACAGTCGTCCAAGGCATGAACACTGAAGCTTTCTTT.

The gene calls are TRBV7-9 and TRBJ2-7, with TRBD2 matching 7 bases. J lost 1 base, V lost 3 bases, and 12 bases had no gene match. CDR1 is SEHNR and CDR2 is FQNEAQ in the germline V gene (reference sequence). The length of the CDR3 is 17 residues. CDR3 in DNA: TGTGCCAGCAGCTTCTGGCGGGAGAGATCCCTTTCCTACGAGCAGTACTTC. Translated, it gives CASSFWRERSLSYEQYF.

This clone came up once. The CDR3 is CASSIRDNNQPQHF. DNA of the CDR3: TGTGCCAGTAGTATACGGGACAACAATCAGCCCCAGCATTTT. The chain is built from TRBV19 and TRBJ1-5; a weak D match, TRBD1 (6 bases). The germline V gene has CDR1 LNHDA and CDR2 SQIVND (reference sequence). Deletions cut 2 bases from V and 3 bases from J, with 8 bases between. The CDR3 consists of 14 residues.